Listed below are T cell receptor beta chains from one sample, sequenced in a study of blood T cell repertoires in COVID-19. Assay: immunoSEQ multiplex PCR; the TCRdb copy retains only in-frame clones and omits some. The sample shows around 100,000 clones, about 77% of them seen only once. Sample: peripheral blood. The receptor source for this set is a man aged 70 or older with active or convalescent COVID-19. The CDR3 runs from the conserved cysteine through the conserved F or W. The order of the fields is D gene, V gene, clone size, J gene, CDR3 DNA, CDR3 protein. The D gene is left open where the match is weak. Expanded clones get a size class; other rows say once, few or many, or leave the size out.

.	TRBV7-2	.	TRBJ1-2	TGTGCCAGCAGCTTACACTTCGACAGGACGAACTATGGCTACACCTTC	CASSLHFDRTNYGYTF
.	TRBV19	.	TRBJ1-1	TGTGCCAGTAGATCAGGGTCCTTGAACACTGAAGCTTTCTTT	CASRSGSLNTEAFF
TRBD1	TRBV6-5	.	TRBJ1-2	TGTGCCAGCAGTCCACGACAGGGTCGCGATGGCTACACCTTC	CASSPRQGRDGYTF
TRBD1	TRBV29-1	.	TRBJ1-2	TGCAGCGGCAGCTCGGGACAGGCTAACTATGGCTACACCTTC	CSGSSGQANYGYTF
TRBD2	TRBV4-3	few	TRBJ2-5	TGCGCCAGCAGCCAAGCCGCTAGCGGGAGAGGGTCGGGACAAGAGACCCAGTACTTC	CASSQAASGRGSGQETQYF
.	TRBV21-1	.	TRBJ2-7	TGTGCCAGCAGCAAAAGCGGCACAGGGCCCTACGAGCAGTACTTC	CASSKSGTGPYEQYF
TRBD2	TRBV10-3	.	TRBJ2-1	TGTGCCATCAGTGTGGGGACTAGCAACAATGAGCAGTTCTTC	CAISVGTSNNEQFF
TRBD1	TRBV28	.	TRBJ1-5	TGTGCCAGCAGCCCAACTACCGGGACAGGGGTTAGAAATCAGCCCCAGCATTTT	CASSPTTGTGVRNQPQHF
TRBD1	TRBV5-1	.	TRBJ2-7	TGCGCCAGCAGCCTACCGGGACAGGGCTCCGAGCAGTACTTC	CASSLPGQGSEQYF
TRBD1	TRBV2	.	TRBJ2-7	TGTGCCAGCAGGGAGGCGGGACAGGGGTTCTACGAGCAGTACTTC	CASREAGQGFYEQYF
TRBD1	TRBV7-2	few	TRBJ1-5	TGTGCCAGCAGCTTATACAGGGGGTATCAGCCCCAGCATTTT	CASSLYRGYQPQHF
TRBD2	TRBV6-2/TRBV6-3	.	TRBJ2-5	TGTGCCAGCAGTTACGGGGTAGCGGGGCCTCAGGAGACCCAGTACTTC	CASSYGVAGPQETQYF
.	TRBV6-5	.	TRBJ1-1	TGTGCCAGCAGTTCCCTGGGGGGTGGGGGAACTGAAGCTTTCTTT	CASSSLGGGGTEAFF
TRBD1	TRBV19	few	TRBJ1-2	TGTGCCAGTAGTATCGGACAGGGTGGCTACACCTTC	CASSIGQGGYTF
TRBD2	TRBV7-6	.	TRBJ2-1	TGTGCCAGCAGCTTAGAGCCTAGCGGGAGCTATGAGCAGTTCTTC	CASSLEPSGSYEQFF
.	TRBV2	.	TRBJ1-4	TGTGCCAGCAGCTCCGACAGCCTGGGAAAACTGTTTTTT	CASSSDSLGKLFF
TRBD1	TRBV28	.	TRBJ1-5	TGTGCCAGCAGCCAGGGGGGAAGTAATCAGCCCCAGCATTTT	CASSQGGSNQPQHF
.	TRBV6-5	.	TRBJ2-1	TGTGCCAGCAAACAGGACCCCCGGAATGAGCAGTTCTTC	CASKQDPRNEQFF
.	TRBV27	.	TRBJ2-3	TGTGCCAGCAGTCCGACAGGGCGGGGTACGCAGTATTTT	CASSPTGRGTQYF
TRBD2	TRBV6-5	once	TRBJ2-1	TGTGCCAGCAGTTACGGGGCTAGCGGGTACAATGAGCAGTTCTTC	CASSYGASGYNEQFF